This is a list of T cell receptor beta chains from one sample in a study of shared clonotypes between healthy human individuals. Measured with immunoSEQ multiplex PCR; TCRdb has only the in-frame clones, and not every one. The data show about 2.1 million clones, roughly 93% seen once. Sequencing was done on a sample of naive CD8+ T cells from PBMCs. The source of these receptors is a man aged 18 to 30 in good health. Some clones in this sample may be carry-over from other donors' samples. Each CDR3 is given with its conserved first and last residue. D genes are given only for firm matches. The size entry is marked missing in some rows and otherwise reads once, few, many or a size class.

CDR3aa: CASSYTGGSGNEQFF
d_gene: TRBD1
v_gene: TRBV6-5
abundance: -

CDR3aa: CATSPGRDYTWEQYF
d_gene: TRBD2
v_gene: TRBV15
abundance: -

CDR3aa: CASRVSPYSGNTIYF
d_gene: -
v_gene: TRBV27
abundance: -

CDR3aa: CASSWALGGTEAFF
d_gene: -
v_gene: TRBV28
abundance: -

CDR3aa: CASSLTSGVGGETQYF
d_gene: TRBD2
v_gene: TRBV11-1
abundance: -

CDR3aa: CASSPQGRDQPQHF
d_gene: -
v_gene: TRBV9
abundance: -

CDR3aa: CASTQRGATNEKLFF
d_gene: -
v_gene: TRBV19
abundance: -

CDR3aa: CASSYRGGGTEAFF
d_gene: -
v_gene: TRBV6-5
abundance: -

CDR3aa: CASSERGGRGAETQYF
d_gene: -
v_gene: TRBV25-1
abundance: -

CDR3aa: CASMGTSYSNQPQHF
d_gene: -
v_gene: TRBV6-1
abundance: -

CDR3aa: CAIRSDPNEQFF
d_gene: -
v_gene: TRBV10-3
abundance: -

CDR3aa: CASSLGGMNTEAFF
d_gene: -
v_gene: TRBV7-9
abundance: -

CDR3aa: CASSDPRAGAKGYEQYF
d_gene: TRBD2
v_gene: TRBV2
abundance: -

CDR3aa: CAISEHGPYEQYF
d_gene: -
v_gene: TRBV10-3
abundance: -

CDR3aa: CASSLGVTEAFF
d_gene: -
v_gene: TRBV5-1
abundance: -

CDR3aa: CASRKAMVSDNEQFF
d_gene: -
v_gene: TRBV7-9
abundance: -

CDR3aa: CASSLIDRDSSYEQYF
d_gene: TRBD1
v_gene: TRBV7-9
abundance: -

CDR3aa: CASSLTDRVQETQYF
d_gene: TRBD1
v_gene: TRBV28
abundance: once

CDR3aa: CASSPLGYEAQYF
d_gene: -
v_gene: TRBV19
abundance: -

CDR3aa: CASSQFGGRSSYEQYF
d_gene: -
v_gene: TRBV14
abundance: -

CDR3aa: CASSQAERGGETQYF
d_gene: TRBD2
v_gene: TRBV4-2
abundance: -

CDR3aa: CASSLSYSYEQYF
d_gene: -
v_gene: TRBV5-6
abundance: once